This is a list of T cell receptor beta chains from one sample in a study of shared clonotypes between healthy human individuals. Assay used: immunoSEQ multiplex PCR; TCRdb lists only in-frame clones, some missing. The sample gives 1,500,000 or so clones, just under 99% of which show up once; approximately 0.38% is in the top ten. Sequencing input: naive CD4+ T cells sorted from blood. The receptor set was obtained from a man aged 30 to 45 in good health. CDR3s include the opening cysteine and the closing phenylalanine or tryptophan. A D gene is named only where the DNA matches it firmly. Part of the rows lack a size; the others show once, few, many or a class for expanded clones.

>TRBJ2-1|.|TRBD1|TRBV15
TGTGCCACCAAGGGGGCGACCTACAATGAGCAGTTCTTC
CATKGATYNEQFF
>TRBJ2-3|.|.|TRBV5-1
TGCGCCAGCAGCTTGAGGGCAGATACGCAGTATTTT
CASSLRADTQYF
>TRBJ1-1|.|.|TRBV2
TGTGCCAGCACCTCATGGGGGCCGAACACTGAAGCTTTCTTT
CASTSWGPNTEAFF
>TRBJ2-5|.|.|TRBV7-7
TGTGCCAGCAGCTTAGTCGGCGGGATCGGAGAGACCCAGTACTTC
CASSLVGGIGETQYF
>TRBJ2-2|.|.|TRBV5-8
TGTGCCAGCAGACAGGGGAGGGTGACCGGGGAGCTGTTTTTT
CASRQGRVTGELFF
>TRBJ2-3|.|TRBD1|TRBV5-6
TGTGCCAGCAGCTTGTACAGGGGATTCGAGGATACGCAGTATTTT
CASSLYRGFEDTQYF
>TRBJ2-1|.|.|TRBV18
TGTGCCAGCTCACCCCGTCTAGATCAGGTTGGTGAGCAGTTCTTC
CASSPRLDQVGEQFF
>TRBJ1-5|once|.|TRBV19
TGTGCCAGTAGCCGAGGGGGTAGCAATCAGCCCCAGCATTTT
CASSRGGSNQPQHF
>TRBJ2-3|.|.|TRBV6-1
TGTGCCAGCAGCCTAGACAGGCTATGGTATTTT
CASSLDRLWYF
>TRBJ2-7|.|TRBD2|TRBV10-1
TGCGCCAGCAGTGAGGTTCCTAGCGGGAGTTGGTCCTACGAGCAGTACTTC
CASSEVPSGSWSYEQYF
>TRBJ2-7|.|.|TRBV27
TGTGCCAGCACCCCCACCAGGGGAGACTCCTACGAGCAGTACTTC
CASTPTRGDSYEQYF
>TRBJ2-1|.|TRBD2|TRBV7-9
TGTGCCAGCAGCTTACAGGTTTGGGGGCTAGCGGGAGATTCTGAGCAGTTCTTC
CASSLQVWGLAGDSEQFF
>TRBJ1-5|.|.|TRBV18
TGTGCCAGCTCACCAGTTCTCAATCAGCCCCAGCATTTT
CASSPVLNQPQHF
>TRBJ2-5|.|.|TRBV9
TGTGCCAGCAGCGCCGGACAGACACAAGAGACCCAGTACTTC
CASSAGQTQETQYF
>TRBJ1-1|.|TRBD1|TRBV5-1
TGCGCCAGCTCGGAGGGCAGGGGGGACACTGAAGCTTTCTTT
CASSEGRGDTEAFF
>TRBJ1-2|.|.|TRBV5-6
TGTGCCAGCAGCTACAGGGTTGTGGCTGGCTACACCTTC
CASSYRVVAGYTF
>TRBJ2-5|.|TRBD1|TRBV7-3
TGTGCCAGCAGCTTAAATTCTGGGACAGAAGAGACCCAGTACTTC
CASSLNSGTEETQYF
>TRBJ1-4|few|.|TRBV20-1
TGCAGCGCGGGGTTTGAAAAACTGTTTTTT
CSAGFEKLFF
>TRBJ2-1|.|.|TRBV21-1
TGTGCCAGCAGACGGACTAGCGGGAGTTCCACACTACGCCACAATGAGCAGTTCTTC
CASRRTSGSSTLRHNEQFF
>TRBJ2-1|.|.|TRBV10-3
TGTGCCATCACGGAACGAAGTGGGTCCTACAATGAGCAGTTCTTC
CAITERSGSYNEQFF
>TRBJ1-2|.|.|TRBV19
TGTGCCAGTAGTATAGGCCGGGGGCGGAACTATGGCTACACCTTC
CASSIGRGRNYGYTF
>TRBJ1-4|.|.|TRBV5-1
TGCGCCAGCAGCCCCGCAGGCCATAATGAAAAACTGTTTTTT
CASSPAGHNEKLFF
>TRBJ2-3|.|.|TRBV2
TGTGCCACCTTAAGAGAGGTTTCGGATACGCAGTATTTT
CATLREVSDTQYF
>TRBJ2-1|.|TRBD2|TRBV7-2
TGTGCCAGCAGCTCACAACTAGCGGGAGGGAATGAGCAGTTCTTC
CASSSQLAGGNEQFF
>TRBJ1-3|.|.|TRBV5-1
TGCGCCAGCAGCCCGGGCCGGAACTCTGGAAACACCATATATTTT
CASSPGRNSGNTIYF
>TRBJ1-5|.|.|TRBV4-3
TGCGCCAGCAGCCAAGACCGTGACCAGCCCCAGCATTTT
CASSQDRDQPQHF
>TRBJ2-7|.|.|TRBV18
TGTGCCAGCTCACCAAAGACAGCTTACGAGCAGTACTTC
CASSPKTAYEQYF
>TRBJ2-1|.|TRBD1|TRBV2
TGTGCCAGCAGCGCCGGGACAGCCAGTCTCAATGAGCAGTTCTTC
CASSAGTASLNEQFF
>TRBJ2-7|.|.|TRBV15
TGTGCCACCAGCAGAGACGGGACTTACAACGAGCAGTACTTC
CATSRDGTYNEQYF
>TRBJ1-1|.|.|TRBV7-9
TGTGCCAGCAGAAAACGGGGATATAAGGACATCGTCGAGAGTACTGAAGCTTTCTTT
CASRKRGYKDIVESTEAFF
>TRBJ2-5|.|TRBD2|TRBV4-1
TGCGCCAGCAGCCAAGGGAATCTAGCGGGAAGCCACCCCCTCCAAGAGACCCAGTACTTC
CASSQGNLAGSHPLQETQYF
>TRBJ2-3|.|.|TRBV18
TGTGCCAGCTCACCACCGAGCGTAACAGATACGCAGTATTTT
CASSPPSVTDTQYF
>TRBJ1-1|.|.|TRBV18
TGTGCCAGCTCATACTACAGGGAGGGTGAAGCTTTCTTT
CASSYYREGEAFF
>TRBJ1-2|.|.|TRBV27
TGTGCCAGCAGGAGCCCCGAAAAGCCGAGCTTCTCTAGTTATGGCTACACCTTC
CASRSPEKPSFSSYGYTF
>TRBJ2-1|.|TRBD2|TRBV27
TGTGCCAGCAGTTGGGACGGGAGGTTCAACAATGAGCAGTTCTTC
CASSWDGRFNNEQFF
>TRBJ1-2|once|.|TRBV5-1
TGCGCCAGCAGCTTTCGAGGGGTGTATGATGGCTACACCTTC
CASSFRGVYDGYTF
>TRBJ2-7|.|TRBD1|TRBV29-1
TGCAGCGATTCGGACAGGGGGTTATCCTACGAGCAGTACTTC
CSDSDRGLSYEQYF
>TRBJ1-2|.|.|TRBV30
TGTGCCTGGGGCCGGGGCCCTAGGAGGTATGGCTACACCTTC
CAWGRGPRRYGYTF
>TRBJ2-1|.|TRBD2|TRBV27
TGTGCCAGCAGTTCCTGGACTAGCGCGTTAAATGGGAACAATGAGCAGTTCTTC
CASSSWTSALNGNNEQFF
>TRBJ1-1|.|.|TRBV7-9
TGTGCCAGCAGCCCAGGGCCGAACACTGAAGCTTTCTTT
CASSPGPNTEAFF
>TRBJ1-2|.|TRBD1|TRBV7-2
TGTGCCAGCAGCTTAGCTTTCCTGACAGGGGAAATAGACGGCTACACCTTC
CASSLAFLTGEIDGYTF
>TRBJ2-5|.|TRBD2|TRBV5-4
TGTGCCAGCCAACTGGCCGGACTAGCGGGAGGTGAAGAGACCCAGTACTTC
CASQLAGLAGGEETQYF
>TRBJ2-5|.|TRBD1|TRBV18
TGTGCCAGCTCACCACTGGGACAGGGCGGGACGGAGACCCAGTACTTC
CASSPLGQGGTETQYF
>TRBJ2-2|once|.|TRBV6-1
TGTGCCAGCAGTGAACGGTTAGCTGGGTCCGGGGAGCTGTTTTTT
CASSERLAGSGELFF